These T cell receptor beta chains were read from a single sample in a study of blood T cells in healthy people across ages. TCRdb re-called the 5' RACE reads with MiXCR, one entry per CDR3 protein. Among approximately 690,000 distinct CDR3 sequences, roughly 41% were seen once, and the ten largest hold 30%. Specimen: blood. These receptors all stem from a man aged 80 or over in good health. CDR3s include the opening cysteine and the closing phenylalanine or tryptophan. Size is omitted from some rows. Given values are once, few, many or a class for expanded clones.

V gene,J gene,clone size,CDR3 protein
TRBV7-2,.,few,CASSPWGGSFNEQYF
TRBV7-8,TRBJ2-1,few,CASSPAGTNEQFF
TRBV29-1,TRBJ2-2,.,CSAAITGELFF
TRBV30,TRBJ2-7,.,CAWTTGDRVYEQYF
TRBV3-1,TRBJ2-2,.,CASSRHYRDAGELFF
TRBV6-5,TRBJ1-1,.,CASSYSTGRMNTEAFF
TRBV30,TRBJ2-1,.,CAWSASSGRGYEQFF
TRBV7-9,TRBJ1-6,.,CAGSAGLGSYNSPLHF
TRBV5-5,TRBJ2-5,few,CASSLLGAEETQYF
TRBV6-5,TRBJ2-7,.,CASSYLNSYEQYF
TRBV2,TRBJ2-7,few,CASSELVGAHYEQYF
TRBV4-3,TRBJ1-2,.,CASSQDGGGGANYGYTF
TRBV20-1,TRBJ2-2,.,CSAKVAGGRDTGELFF
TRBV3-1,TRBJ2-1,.,CASSPRRGGREQFF
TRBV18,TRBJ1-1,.,CASSPTGGTEAFF
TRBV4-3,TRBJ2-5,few,CASSQFGRPYQETQYF